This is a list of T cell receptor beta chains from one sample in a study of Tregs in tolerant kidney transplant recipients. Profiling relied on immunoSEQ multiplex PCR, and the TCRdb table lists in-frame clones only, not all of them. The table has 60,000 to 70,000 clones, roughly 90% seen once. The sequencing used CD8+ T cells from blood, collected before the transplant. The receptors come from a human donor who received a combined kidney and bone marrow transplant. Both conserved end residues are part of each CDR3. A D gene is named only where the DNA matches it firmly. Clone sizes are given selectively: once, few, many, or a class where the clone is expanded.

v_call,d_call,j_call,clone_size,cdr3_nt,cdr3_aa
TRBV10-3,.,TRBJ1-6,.,TGTGCCATCAGTGAGTCGAGGGAACTGTACTATAATTCCCCCCTCCACTTT,CAISESRELYYNSPLHF
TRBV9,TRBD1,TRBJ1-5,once,TGTGCCAGCAGCGTTAACCGGGACAGGGTGAGCAATCAGCCCCAGCATTTT,CASSVNRDRVSNQPQHF
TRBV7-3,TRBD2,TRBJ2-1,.,TGTGCCAGCAGCTTAACTAGCGGGGGGGCCGGGGAGCAGTTCTTC,CASSLTSGGAGEQFF
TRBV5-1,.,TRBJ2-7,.,TGCGCCAGCAGCCCGGCCTTAATTACTAGCAGCTCCTACGAGCAGTACTTC,CASSPALITSSSYEQYF
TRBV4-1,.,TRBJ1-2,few,TGCGCCAGCAGCCTGGGCGCCACCTCTAACTATGGCTACACCTTC,CASSLGATSNYGYTF
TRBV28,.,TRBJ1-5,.,TGTGCCAGCAAGGACACCTATAGCAATCAGCCCCAGCATTTT,CASKDTYSNQPQHF
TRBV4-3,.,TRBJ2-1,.,TGCGCCAGCAGCCAAGGAGGGCTCTGGGCCTACAATGAGCAGTTCTTC,CASSQGGLWAYNEQFF
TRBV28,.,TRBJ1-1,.,TGTGCCAGCAGTCCACTCCAGGGGCTGGGGGCCGTCTTT,CASSPLQGLGAVF
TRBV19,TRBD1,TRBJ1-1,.,TGTGCCAGTAGTTTGAAACGAGAGGGGGCACGGAACACTGAAGCTTTCTTT,CASSLKREGARNTEAFF
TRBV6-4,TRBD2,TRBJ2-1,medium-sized,TGTGCCAGCAGTGAGGACGCTAGCGGCCACAATGAGCAGTTCTTC,CASSEDASGHNEQFF
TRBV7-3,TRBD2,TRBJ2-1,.,TGTGCCAGCAGCTTTATTAGGCTAGCGGGGAACAATGAGCAGTTCTTC,CASSFIRLAGNNEQFF
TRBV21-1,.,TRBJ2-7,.,TGTGCCAGCCCCTTGACTAGCGGGGCTACCTACGAGCAGTACTTC,CASPLTSGATYEQYF
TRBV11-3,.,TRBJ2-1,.,TGTGCCAGCAGCTTAGATCGGGGGGCTCCATCCTACAATGAGCAGTTCTTC,CASSLDRGAPSYNEQFF
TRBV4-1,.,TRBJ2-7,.,TGCGCCAGCAGCCAAACACCGACTACAGAGCAGTACTTC,CASSQTPTTEQYF